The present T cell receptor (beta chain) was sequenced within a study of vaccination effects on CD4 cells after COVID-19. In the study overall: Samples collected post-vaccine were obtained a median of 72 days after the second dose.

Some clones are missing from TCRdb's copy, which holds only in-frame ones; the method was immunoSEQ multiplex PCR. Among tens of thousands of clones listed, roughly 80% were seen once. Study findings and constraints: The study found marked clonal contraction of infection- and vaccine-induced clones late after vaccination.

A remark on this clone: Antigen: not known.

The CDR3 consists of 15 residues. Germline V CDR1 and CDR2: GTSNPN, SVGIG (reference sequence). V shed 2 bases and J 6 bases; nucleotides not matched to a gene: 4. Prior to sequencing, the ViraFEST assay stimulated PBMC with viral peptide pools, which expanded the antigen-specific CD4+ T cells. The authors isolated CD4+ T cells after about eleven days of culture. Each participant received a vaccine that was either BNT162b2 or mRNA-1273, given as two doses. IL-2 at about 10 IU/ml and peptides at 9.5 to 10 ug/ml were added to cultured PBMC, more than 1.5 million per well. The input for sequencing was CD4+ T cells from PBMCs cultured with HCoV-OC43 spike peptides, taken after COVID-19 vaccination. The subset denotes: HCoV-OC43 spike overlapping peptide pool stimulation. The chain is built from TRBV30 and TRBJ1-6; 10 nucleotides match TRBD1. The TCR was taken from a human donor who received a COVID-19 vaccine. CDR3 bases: TGTGCCTGGAGTTCCGGACAGGGGGGTAATTCACCCCTCCACTTT. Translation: CAWSSGQGGNSPLHF.